The sequence of this TCR beta chain was determined in a study of cytomegalovirus exposure and HLA in healthy donors (dated by TCRdb to the late 2010s). Concerning the study at large: In an earlier analysis of several hundred of the donors, 276 Gb of sequence data and 95 million to 130 million unique TCR beta sequences from about 190 million T cells were reported. A later genetic analysis used genome-wide SNP genotypes for about 65% of the 666 donors, treating that subset as a discovery cohort. Rather than drawing on any new phenotypic data, the later analysis identified candidate immune exposures from TCR beta sequences and the way those sequences occurred across donors. HLA typing covered class I and class II loci at four-digit resolution. To predict cytomegalovirus infection status, the study brought together high-throughput TCR immunosequencing, statistical association of individual TCRs with disease status, and machine learning. A separate validation cohort of 100 to 150 different subjects was used in addition to the approximately 640-subject first cohort. Of the approximately 400 genotyped donors, 75% to 85% were placed in the genetic ancestry cluster associated with self-reported Caucasian donors. To study patterns of TCR occurrence, a later analysis re-analyzed previously published TCR beta repertoires from around 670 donors and added high-resolution HLA genotyping. To decide whether each TCR beta V gene segment behaved as functional or pseudogenic, an earlier analysis of over 500 of the donors relied on high-throughput TCR beta sequencing. On average, around 230,000 unique TCR beta nucleotide sequences were sequenced per donor among fewer than 500 genotyped donors of the cohort, with around 19% of those sequences being non-productive. The T cell repertoires of some 670 subjects were profiled by immunosequencing and related to cytomegalovirus serostatus. All discovery cohort repertoires had been generated using a single sequencing platform. Because of strong linkage in the cohort, roughly five DR-DQ haplotypes were treated as single units for association and clustering. Donor age, sex, ethnicity and CMV serostatus were compiled alongside the repertoire data. An early release that covered roughly 600 HLA-typed donors contained around 330 gigabases of sequencing data and tens of millions of unique TCR sequences. The number of donors typed differed by locus, with about 629-640 for A, B, C, DRB1 and DQB1, around 520 for DQA1, 600 to 610 for DPA1, and under 490 for DPB1. The study was designed to test whether signatures of past pathogen exposure could be identified by cataloging public T cell receptors. Results the study describes overall, beyond this receptor: In a later genetic analysis, fewer N-insertions in productive TCRs were reported among donors in an Asian-associated ancestry cluster than the roughly 670-donor mean. Because HLA typing was missing for some donors at each locus, association tests included only the typed subset. A few of the identified cytomegalovirus-associated TCR beta chains were confirmed in vitro to be specific for cytomegalovirus antigens. According to a later analysis, most CMV-associated TCR beta chains appeared to be HLA-restricted, and the HLA associations seemed to be driven largely by CMV exposure. At a false discovery rate of 0.05, a later analysis linked some 17,000 TCR beta sequences to specific HLA alleles. Immune exposure information for the cohort was limited to CMV serostatus. The authors suggested that the approach could potentially be generalized to other disease states and immunological phenotypes. About 17 rarely observed V segments, including chromosome 9 orphons, were excluded from the earlier analysis of approximately 500 of the donors because counts were too low. A later analysis reported that several top co-occurrence clusters appeared linked to parvovirus B19, influenza, CMV and Epstein-Barr virus. Assigning TCR associations to individual alleles was difficult when HLA alleles, especially DR and DQ, strongly co-occurred. Some IMGT-functional V segments, including TRBV6-2 and TRBV6-3, could not be told apart with the 87-base-pair reads, so those segments were excluded. Correlated functional status among segregating V segments might be attributable to linkage disequilibrium, but an unknown experimental factor could not be ruled out. In a later analysis, the rate of TCR association differed among HLA loci, with DRB1 alleles having the most associated TCRs and HLA-C alleles having the fewest. Broadly in line with IMGT annotations, most TCR beta V segments showed up in productive rearrangements about 87% or about 30% of the time in an earlier analysis of approximately 600 of the donors. The study listed 164 TCR beta chains as associated with cytomegalovirus. In a later analysis, HLA-associated TCR beta chains showed more clonal expansion and lower generation probabilities than non-associated chains that were equally common. Sequencing depth was assumed to be roughly uniform across donors in the presence/absence analyses, though that assumption may not hold. Only TCR beta chains were sequenced in this cohort, and the absence of alpha or paired-chain data limited detectable features. A further reported finding was that TCR beta sequences accurately predicted the HLA-A and HLA-B alleles for most subjects in the first cohort. A cluster of highly shared sequence variants was judged likely to be a technical artifact of the sequencing pipeline. Most TCR sequences were seen in very few donors, while some public TCRs were found in many individuals. In a later genetic analysis, a missense DCLRE1C variant was associated with V-gene and J-gene trimming of TCR beta chains, and the association was replicated in an independent cohort. The classifier was reported to diagnose cytomegalovirus status with high specificity and sensitivity in both the original cohort and the validation cohort.

Regarding this clone: What antigen it recognizes has not been identified. No base qualities exist here, and no much larger clone lies one base off it.

Libraries were made using the immunoSEQ multiplex PCR assay. The multiplex PCR relied on a mix of 60 forward primers for TCR Vbeta segments and 13 reverse primers for TCR Jbeta segments. Amplification of the CDR3 region of rearranged TCR beta genes was performed with a multiplex PCR assay on genomic DNA. The amplified TCR beta libraries were sequenced on the Illumina HiSeq System as 87-base-pair reads. On the study's bioinformatics: A later analysis tallied around 80 million unique TCR beta chains across the 666 repertoires, and around 9.9 million of those chains were shared by two or more donors. Raw reads were error-corrected and collapsed into unique sequences by a nearest-neighbor algorithm in which closely related sequences were merged to remove PCR and sequencing errors. Alignment of CDR3 sequences to IMGT reference sequences was used to assign V, D and J gene segments. For a sequence to be retained, a match of at least six nucleotides was required to both a V gene segment and a J gene segment. Rearrangements were called productive when the CDR3 lacked stop codons and stayed in frame with V and J; all others were non-productive. CDR3 was defined by IMGT convention, running from the second conserved V-encoded cysteine to the conserved J-encoded phenylalanine. The earlier analysis of about 590 of the donors excluded sequences that lacked an unambiguous match to a single V gene segment. An earlier analysis of just under 600 of the donors called V segments functional above 56.7% productive rearrangements and segregating when the between-donor standard deviation exceeded 5%. A statistical classification framework was developed to diagnose cytomegalovirus status using the catalog of TCR beta chain sequences. A later analysis assigned V and J genes by comparing TCR nucleotide sequences with IMGT/GENE-DB human TR gene sequences. The TCRdist pipeline was used in a later analysis to assign CDR3 sequences and most-parsimonious VDJ recombination scenarios. In a later analysis, every TCR beta chain was defined by the combination of its CDR3 amino acid sequence and its V-gene family, and reads without a unique V-gene family were dropped. A later analysis removed roughly 590 highly shared, low-generation-probability nucleotide sequences to deal with suspected cross-contamination and a sequencing artifact. A later analysis calculated a clonal expansion index for each public chain from normalized within-repertoire ranks of inferred template counts. A later analysis computed generation probabilities with a VDJ recombination model fitted to out-of-frame rearrangements, and checked the results against IGoR. In a later analysis, TCR-TCR, TCR-HLA and TCR-CMV co-occurrence was scored with hypergeometric tests, and a repertoire-size bias correction was applied to TCR pairs. False discovery rates were estimated in a later analysis by permuting HLA or CMV assignments 20 times. In a later analysis, co-occurring TCRs were grouped with DBSCAN, and TCRdist sequence similarity was added when clustering was performed within HLA-allele-positive subsets. Co-occurrence clustering excluded repertoires with fewer than 30,000 or more than 120,000 public chains, plus five with anomalous nucleotide sharing. TCRdb carries this immuneACCESS record with in-frame sequences only. Its versions omit some clonotypes, under half of them owing to an unresolved V gene in the studies checked, with the rest unexplained. The D gene and trimming were derived from the DNA, and the V and J assignments and clone size from that table. The sample table lists over 150,000 clones, roughly 81% of them with a count of one. The ten largest clones capture about 12% of the sample.

The cohort consisted of 650 to 850 healthy bone marrow donors. All cohort members were sampled while nominally healthy, although unrecorded immune exposures were likely present. The donor was CMV seronegative and was included in the group of approximately 350 seronegative cohort members. A peripheral blood sample was provided by each donor, and peripheral blood mononuclear cells were used for TCR beta sequencing. The Qiagen DNeasy Blood Extraction Kit was used to extract genomic DNA from the blood cell samples. Germline trimming: 3 bases from V, 4 bases from J; junction bases outside gene matches: 6. The CDR3 numbers 15 residues from cysteine through phenylalanine. Just CDR3 DNA is preserved here, 45 bases in frame from base 1. Reading the germline V gene gives CDR1 MDHEN and CDR2 SYDVKM.

The TCR originated in a woman aged 50 to 60 in good health and CMV-seronegative. Sequences were obtained from PBMCs. The V gene is TRBV28 and the J gene is TRBJ2-7; 10 bases in the middle match TRBD2. The bases read TGTGCCAGCAGTTTTTCCGGGACTAGCGTTTACGAGCAGTACTTC. This encodes CASSFSGTSVYEQYF.